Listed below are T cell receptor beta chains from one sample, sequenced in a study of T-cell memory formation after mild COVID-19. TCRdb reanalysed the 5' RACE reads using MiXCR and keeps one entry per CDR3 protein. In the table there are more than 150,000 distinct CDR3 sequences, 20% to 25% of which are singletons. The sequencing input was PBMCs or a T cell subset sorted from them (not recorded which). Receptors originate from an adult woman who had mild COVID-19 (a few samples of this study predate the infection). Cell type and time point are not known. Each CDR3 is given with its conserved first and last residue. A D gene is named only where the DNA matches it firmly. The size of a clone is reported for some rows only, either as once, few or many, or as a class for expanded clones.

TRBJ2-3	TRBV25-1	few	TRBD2	CASSELLPERELRHTQYF	TGTGCCAGCAGTGAGCTTCTACCAGAGCGGGAGTTGCGTCATACGCAGTATTTT
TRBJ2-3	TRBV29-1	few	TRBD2	CSVGTSDLITDTQYF	TGCAGCGTCGGGACTAGCGATCTCATCACAGATACGCAGTATTTT
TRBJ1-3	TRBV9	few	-	CASSVGSSGNTIYF	TGTGCCAGCAGCGTCGGAAGCTCTGGAAACACCATATATTTT
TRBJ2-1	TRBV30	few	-	CAWNPAELYNEQFF	TGTGCCTGGAATCCTGCGGAACTCTACAATGAGCAGTTCTTC
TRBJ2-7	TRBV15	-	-	CATSKDRFSYEQYF	TGTGCCACCAGCAAAGACAGATTCTCCTACGAGCAGTACTTC
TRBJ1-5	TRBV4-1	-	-	CASSQETRLDQPQHF	TGCGCCAGCAGCCAAGAGACACGGCTGGATCAGCCCCAGCATTTT
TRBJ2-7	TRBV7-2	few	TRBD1	CASSPWTGYNEQYF	TGTGCCAGCAGCCCGTGGACAGGGTATAACGAGCAGTACTTC
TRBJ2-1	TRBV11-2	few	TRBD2	CASSLTSGGAYNEQFF	TGTGCCAGCAGCTTAACTAGCGGGGGAGCCTACAATGAGCAGTTCTTC
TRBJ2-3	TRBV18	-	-	CASSPPKDPDTQYF	TGTGCCAGCTCACCGCCGAAGGATCCAGATACGCAGTATTTT
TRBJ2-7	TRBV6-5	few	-	CASSPVIGYSYEQYF	TGTGCCAGCAGTCCTGTTATCGGGTACTCCTACGAGCAGTACTTC
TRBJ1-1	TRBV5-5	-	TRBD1	CASHGDRGLLSWMGTEAFF	TGTGCCTCGCACGGGGACAGGGGGCTTTTGAGTTGGATGGGGACTGAAGCTTTCTTT
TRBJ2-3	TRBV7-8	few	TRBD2	CASSRGTSGPHDTQYF	TGTGCCAGCAGCCGAGGGACTAGCGGACCCCATGATACGCAGTATTTT
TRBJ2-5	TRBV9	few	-	CASSSGGQGTQYF	TGTGCCAGCAGCTCGGGAGGACAGGGGACCCAGTACTTC
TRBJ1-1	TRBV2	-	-	CASSERRVNTEAFF	TGTGCCAGCAGTGAGAGGAGGGTGAACACTGAAGCTTTCTTT
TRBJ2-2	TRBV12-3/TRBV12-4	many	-	CASSPVGITNTGELFF	TGTGCCAGCAGCCCCGTGGGTATCACGAACACCGGGGAGCTGTTTTTT
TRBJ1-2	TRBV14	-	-	CASSQWGNGCYTF	TGTGCCAGCAGCCAATGGGGGAACGGATGCTACACCTTC
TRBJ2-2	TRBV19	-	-	CASSITSGGELFF	TGTGCCAGTAGTATAACCTCCGGCGGGGAGCTGTTTTTT
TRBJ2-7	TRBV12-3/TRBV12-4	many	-	CASSSTYEQYF	TGTGCCAGCAGCTCCACTTACGAGCAGTACTTC
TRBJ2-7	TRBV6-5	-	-	CASRGRGSGEQYF	TGTGCCAGCAGGGGACGGGGGAGTGGCGAGCAGTACTTC
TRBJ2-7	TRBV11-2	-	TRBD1	CASSLTGQGYEQYF	TGTGCCAGCAGCTTGACAGGGCAGGGCTACGAGCAGTACTTC
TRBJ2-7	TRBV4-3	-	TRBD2	CASSQDLGLAGVEQYF	TGCGCCAGCAGCCAAGATCTGGGACTAGCGGGAGTTGAGCAGTACTTC
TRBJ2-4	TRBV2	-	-	CASLASRLVKNIQYF	TGTGCCAGCCTCGCGAGCCGTTTGGTCAAAAACATTCAGTACTTC
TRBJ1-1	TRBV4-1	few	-	CASSRPGRGDTEAFF	TGCGCCAGCAGCCGCCCTGGGCGGGGAGACACTGAAGCTTTCTTT
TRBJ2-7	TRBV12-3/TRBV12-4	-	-	CASSVVSEQYF	TGTGCCAGCAGCGTCGTCTCCGAGCAGTACTTC
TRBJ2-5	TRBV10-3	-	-	CAISGRTAEETQYF	TGTGCCATCAGTGGAAGGACGGCCGAAGAGACCCAGTACTTC
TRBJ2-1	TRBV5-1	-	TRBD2	CASSLVLAGGEQFF	TGCGCCAGCAGCTTGGTACTAGCGGGAGGTGAGCAGTTCTTC
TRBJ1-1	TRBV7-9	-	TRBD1	CASSSTWTGEGTEAFF	TGTGCCAGCAGCTCGACTTGGACAGGGGAGGGAACTGAAGCTTTCTTT
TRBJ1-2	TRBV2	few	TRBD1	CASSEILRQGANYGYTF	TGTGCCAGCAGTGAAATCTTGCGACAGGGCGCTAACTATGGCTACACCTTC
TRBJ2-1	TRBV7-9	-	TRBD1	CASSFLRGLRDEQFF	TGTGCCAGCAGCTTCCTGAGGGGGCTACGCGATGAGCAGTTCTTC
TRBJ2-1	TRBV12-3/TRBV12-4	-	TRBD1	CASSLQETGYNEQFF	TGTGCCAGCAGTTTACAGGAGACAGGGTACAATGAGCAGTTCTTC
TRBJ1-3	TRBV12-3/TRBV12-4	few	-	CASRGFGNTIYF	TGTGCCAGCAGGGGGTTTGGAAACACCATATATTTT
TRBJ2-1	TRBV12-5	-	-	CASGPTSAGNNEQFF	TGTGCTAGTGGTCCCACTTCCGCGGGGAACAATGAGCAGTTCTTC
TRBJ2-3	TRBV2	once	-	CASIVSDTQYF	TGTGCCAGCATTGTCAGTGATACGCAGTATTTT
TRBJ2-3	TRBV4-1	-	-	CASSQGPASSTDTQYF	TGCGCCAGCAGCCAAGGGCCAGCGTCCAGCACAGATACGCAGTATTTT